This T cell receptor (beta chain) is drawn from a study of cytomegalovirus exposure and HLA in healthy donors. It was with 60 Vbeta and 13 Jbeta primers that the PCR ran. Produced via immunoSEQ multiplex PCR; TCRdb's table is partial and in-frame only. This sample has 78,000 or so clones, with over 60% found just once. Germline assignment: CDR1 KGHSH and CDR2 LQKENI. V dropped 0 bases and J dropped 4 bases, with 9 bases sitting between them. CDR3 length: 14 residues. In this sample, this clone turned up a few times. The sequenced sample was PBMCs. This sequence was found in a male donor in good health and CMV-seropositive. The gene calls are TRBV18 and TRBJ1-1; D is possibly TRBD1 (6 bases). This CDR3 reads CASSPPTGLTEAFF. The DNA for the CDR3 is TGTGCCAGCTCACCACCAACAGGGCTCACTGAAGCTTTCTTT.